Listed here are 3 T cell receptor beta chains from one sample, sequenced in a study of T cells in Graves' hyperthyroidism and ophthalmopathy. The source material, RNA transcripts, was used to amplify TCR beta CDR3 regions. The HTBI primer set drove a first-round RT-PCR of the TCR CDR3. One entry per CDR3 protein results from TCRdb running MiXCR on the multiplex PCR reads. The repertoire consists of some 530,000 distinct CDR3 sequences, with 20% to 25% occurring once and the leading ten covering approximately 49%. The material sequenced was blood. Receptors were obtained from an older woman with Graves' ophthalmopathy.

CDR3 in DNA: TGTGCCAGCAGAGAGGTCTCTGGGGCCAACGTCCTGACTTTC. Its translation is CASREVSGANVLTF. The rearrangement uses TRBV6-2 or TRBV6-3 and TRBJ2-6; D is ambiguous. Germline values: CDR1 MNHEY, CDR2 SVGEGT. V dropped 6 bases and J dropped 0 bases, with 6 bases sitting between them. The CDR3 contains 14 residues.

The rearrangement links TRBV9 to TRBJ2-6; D is ambiguous. Germline V gene sequence: CDR1 SGDLS, CDR2 YYNGEE. The CDR3 length is 16 residues. Trimming removed 2 bases from V and 0 bases from J, with 9 bases in between. DNA for the CDR3: TGTGCCAGCAGCGTCGACGGGCCCTCTGGGGCCAACGTCCTGACTTTC. Its protein is CASSVDGPSGANVLTF.

This clonotype has just a few counts. The J gene is TRBJ1-1, the V gene TRBV10-3; tentative D call: TRBD1 (5 bases). V was clipped by 8 bases and J by 6 bases, with 16 bases between them. The germline gives CDR1 ENHRY, CDR2 SYGVKD. The CDR3 extends over 13 amino acids. CDR3 sequence (DNA): TGTGCCATCGCGGCAGGGAAGTTGGCTGAAGCTTTCTTT. Amino acids: CAIAAGKLAEAFF.